This T cell receptor (beta chain) derives from a study of cytomegalovirus exposure and HLA in healthy donors. This clone appeared a single time. The antigen is not known. There are 15 residues in the CDR3. V lost 5 bases and J 7 bases, leaving 15 bases between the germline ends. From germline, CDR1 is SGHTA and CDR2 FQGNSA. Whole-study findings and limits: Certain indistinguishable V segments, among them TRBV6-2 and TRBV6-3, were excluded. Common viral pathogens were later found to be apparently linked to several of the most significant clusters. Rare sequences made up most TCRs, while some public TCRs were found in many donors.

This PCR relied on a set of 60 Vbeta primers and 13 Jbeta primers. TCRdb keeps only in-frame clones here, not all; method: immunoSEQ multiplex PCR. In the table there are approximately 200,000 clones, 79% of which are singletons. Sequencing was performed on PBMCs. This sequence joins TRBV7-2 and TRBJ1-6; tentative D call: TRBD1 (5 bases). The TCR sequence derives from a girl aged 10 to 17 in good health and CMV-seropositive. In nucleotides, the CDR3 is TGTGCCAGCAGCCTTCTTGGGGCGGTGAATTCACCCCTCCACTTT. This sequence encodes CASSLLGAVNSPLHF.